Listed here is a single T cell receptor (beta chain). The data are from a study of blood T cell repertoires in COVID-19. Study-level background: Donors in the United States, Italy and Spain gave samples during acute or convalescent COVID-19. Sources were T cells, B-cell-depleted T cells, or PBMCs; the material itself was cDNA or gDNA.

As originally analysed: Amplification from reference gene primers served as the basis for estimated nucleated cell counts. The repertoire was sequenced with immunoSEQ multiplex PCR; TCRdb's copy has only in-frame clones and lacks some. The V and J calls and the clone size are those of that table, but D and trimming were determined from the DNA. This table has around 100,000 clones, approximately 87% appearing once. The CDR3 consists of 16 residues. Germline V gene sequence: CDR1 MNHEY, CDR2 SMNVEV (reference sequence). Trimming removed 3 bases at V and 3 bases at J, with 17 bases between. Input material: peripheral blood. This receptor was taken from a human donor in a cohort sampled during active or convalescent COVID-19. The chain links TRBV27 to TRBJ1-1; tentatively, D is TRBD1 (6 bases). The CDR3 loop reads CASSFSQGLADTEAFF. CDR3 DNA: TGTGCCAGCAGTTTTAGCCAGGGGCTGGCGGACACTGAAGCTTTCTTT.